Listed below are T cell receptor beta chains from one sample, sequenced in a study of blood T cell repertoires in COVID-19. The assay was immunoSEQ multiplex PCR, and TCRdb's table has in-frame clones only and misses some. This table has around 300,000 clones, 85% to 90% appearing once. The sample was PBMCs or T cells enriched from blood (not recorded which). The receptors stem from a woman aged 55-75 years who had recovered from COVID-19. The CDR3 runs from the conserved cysteine through the conserved F or W. Fields, in order: clone size, J gene, D gene, V gene, CDR3 protein, CDR3 DNA. D genes are given only for firm matches. Clone size, where shown, is once, few, many, or a class for clones that have expanded.

clone size: -; J gene: TRBJ2-7; D gene: TRBD2; V gene: TRBV10-2; CDR3 protein: CASSESRGLAGALAHEQYF; CDR3 DNA: TGCGCCAGCAGTGAGTCGAGAGGGCTAGCGGGAGCCCTAGCCCACGAGCAGTACTTC
clone size: -; J gene: TRBJ2-5; D gene: -; V gene: TRBV6-2/TRBV6-3; CDR3 protein: CASTPRMTIETQYF; CDR3 DNA: TGTGCCAGCACCCCTCGGATGACTATCGAGACCCAGTACTTC
clone size: once; J gene: TRBJ2-7; D gene: -; V gene: TRBV2; CDR3 protein: CASRPGDEGEQYF; CDR3 DNA: TGTGCCAGCAGGCCTGGGGATGAGGGCGAGCAGTACTTC
clone size: -; J gene: TRBJ1-1; D gene: -; V gene: TRBV7-9; CDR3 protein: CAGRRGAEAFF; CDR3 DNA: TGTGCCGGAAGAAGAGGAGCTGAAGCTTTCTTT
clone size: once; J gene: TRBJ2-5; D gene: TRBD1; V gene: TRBV28; CDR3 protein: CASSFGTGALETQYF; CDR3 DNA: TGTGCCAGCAGTTTCGGGACAGGCGCCTTAGAGACCCAGTACTTC
clone size: -; J gene: TRBJ2-1; D gene: -; V gene: TRBV10-3; CDR3 protein: CASTTGNEQFF; CDR3 DNA: TGTGCCTCAACGACAGGCAATGAGCAGTTCTTC
clone size: -; J gene: TRBJ1-2; D gene: TRBD1; V gene: TRBV28; CDR3 protein: CATTRDSRYGYTF; CDR3 DNA: TGTGCCACCACCAGGGACAGTAGATATGGCTACACCTTC
clone size: -; J gene: TRBJ2-7; D gene: -; V gene: TRBV5-1; CDR3 protein: CASSSGSPTGEQYF; CDR3 DNA: TGCGCCAGCAGCTCCGGGAGCCCGACGGGCGAGCAGTACTTC
clone size: -; J gene: TRBJ1-6; D gene: -; V gene: TRBV5-5; CDR3 protein: CASSLVTVPVPRSPLHF; CDR3 DNA: TGTGCCAGCAGCTTGGTGACAGTCCCGGTTCCGAGATCACCCCTCCACTTT
clone size: -; J gene: TRBJ1-1; D gene: TRBD1; V gene: TRBV6-5; CDR3 protein: CASSTAGTGGPAFF; CDR3 DNA: TGTGCCAGCAGTACCGCCGGGACAGGGGGTCCAGCTTTCTTT
clone size: -; J gene: TRBJ1-1; D gene: TRBD1; V gene: TRBV5-6; CDR3 protein: CASSFGTDFEAFF; CDR3 DNA: TGTGCCAGCAGCTTCGGGACAGACTTTGAAGCTTTCTTT
clone size: -; J gene: TRBJ2-3; D gene: -; V gene: TRBV7-3; CDR3 protein: CASSTGTLLTDTQYF; CDR3 DNA: TGTGCCAGCAGCACCGGGACTCTGCTCACAGATACGCAGTATTTT
clone size: -; J gene: TRBJ1-2; D gene: TRBD1; V gene: TRBV5-1; CDR3 protein: CASSFGQEAYGYTF; CDR3 DNA: TGCGCCAGCAGCTTCGGACAGGAGGCCTATGGCTACACCTTC
clone size: -; J gene: TRBJ1-1; D gene: -; V gene: TRBV7-9; CDR3 protein: CASSLVPRGMNTEAFF; CDR3 DNA: TGTGCCAGCAGCTTAGTCCCAAGGGGAATGAACACTGAAGCTTTCTTT
clone size: -; J gene: TRBJ1-1; D gene: -; V gene: TRBV6-5; CDR3 protein: CACGDPAYTEAFF; CDR3 DNA: TGTGCCTGCGGCGACCCAGCATACACTGAAGCTTTCTTT
clone size: many; J gene: TRBJ1-2; D gene: TRBD1; V gene: TRBV11-3; CDR3 protein: CASSTRDSGDYGYTF; CDR3 DNA: TGTGCCAGCAGCACACGGGACAGCGGCGACTATGGCTACACCTTC
clone size: -; J gene: TRBJ2-2; D gene: TRBD2; V gene: TRBV6-5; CDR3 protein: CASSWTSGHGSGELFF; CDR3 DNA: TGTGCCAGCAGTTGGACTAGCGGGCACGGAAGCGGGGAGCTGTTTTTT
clone size: -; J gene: TRBJ2-3; D gene: -; V gene: TRBV7-7; CDR3 protein: CASSLRIGGPDTQYF; CDR3 DNA: TGTGCTAGCAGCTTAAGAATCGGCGGTCCAGATACGCAGTATTTT
clone size: few; J gene: TRBJ1-1; D gene: -; V gene: TRBV10-3; CDR3 protein: CAISESYRNTEAFF; CDR3 DNA: TGTGCCATCAGTGAGTCGTATAGGAACACTGAAGCTTTCTTT
clone size: -; J gene: TRBJ2-5; D gene: TRBD2; V gene: TRBV5-4; CDR3 protein: CASTVTGTTRETQYF; CDR3 DNA: TGTGCCAGCACCGTCACCGGGACTACCCGAGAGACCCAGTACTTC
clone size: -; J gene: TRBJ2-7; D gene: TRBD2; V gene: TRBV19; CDR3 protein: CASGRGGGRNEQYF; CDR3 DNA: TGTGCCAGTGGGCGGGGGGGAGGTCGGAACGAGCAGTACTTC
clone size: once; J gene: TRBJ1-5; D gene: -; V gene: TRBV6-5; CDR3 protein: CASGRTHRGDQPQHF; CDR3 DNA: TGTGCCAGCGGGAGGACCCACCGGGGCGATCAGCCCCAGCATTTT
clone size: -; J gene: TRBJ2-2; D gene: TRBD2; V gene: TRBV19; CDR3 protein: CASGTSTTGELFF; CDR3 DNA: TGTGCCAGCGGGACTAGCACCACCGGGGAGCTGTTTTTT
clone size: -; J gene: TRBJ2-3; D gene: TRBD1; V gene: TRBV28; CDR3 protein: CASSSRDRGLNTQYF; CDR3 DNA: TGTGCCAGCAGTTCCCGGGACAGGGGGCTAAATACGCAGTATTTT
clone size: -; J gene: TRBJ2-7; D gene: -; V gene: TRBV9; CDR3 protein: CASSVGSGVEQYF; CDR3 DNA: TGTGCCAGCAGCGTAGGGTCCGGGGTCGAGCAGTACTTC
clone size: -; J gene: TRBJ2-2; D gene: -; V gene: TRBV2; CDR3 protein: CASSEGGRSGELFF; CDR3 DNA: TGTGCCAGCAGTGAAGGGGGGCGGTCCGGGGAGCTGTTTTTT
clone size: -; J gene: TRBJ1-2; D gene: -; V gene: TRBV6-5; CDR3 protein: CASSPRRGGYTF; CDR3 DNA: TGTGCCAGCAGTCCACGGAGGGGAGGCTACACCTTC
clone size: once; J gene: TRBJ2-7; D gene: TRBD2; V gene: TRBV19; CDR3 protein: CASSTWGAGGSYEQYF; CDR3 DNA: TGTGCCAGTAGTACGTGGGGCGCGGGGGGTTCCTACGAGCAGTACTTC
clone size: -; J gene: TRBJ1-1; D gene: TRBD1; V gene: TRBV5-1; CDR3 protein: CASSLNRGSVTEAFF; CDR3 DNA: TGCGCCAGCAGCTTGAACAGGGGGAGCGTAACTGAAGCTTTCTTT
clone size: -; J gene: TRBJ2-5; D gene: -; V gene: TRBV7-6; CDR3 protein: CASSLIPDSLYF; CDR3 DNA: TGTGCCAGCAGCTTAATACCGGACAGCCTCTACTTC